In this sample, the clone carrying this TCR beta chain turned up once. The antigen remains unidentified. Amplification used 60 Vbeta primers and 13 Jbeta primers. This table comes from immunoSEQ multiplex PCR, and its TCRdb copy is limited to in-frame clones, with some not included. The data contain about 140,000 clones, about four fifths of them singletons. These data come from a study of cytomegalovirus exposure and HLA in healthy donors. Study-wide results and caveats: It has been reported that TCR beta sequences accurately predicted the HLA-A and HLA-B alleles of most subjects. Being indistinguishable, some V segments were excluded, TRBV6-2 and TRBV6-3 among them.

Germline V gene sequence: CDR1 MNHNS, CDR2 SASEGT. The CDR3 totals 15 residues. The V gene lost 0 bases and the J gene lost 3 bases, with 8 bases spanning the gap. The V call is TRBV6-1, the J call TRBJ2-2; a possible D gene is TRBD1 (6 bases). Sequencing used PBMCs. This receptor was identified in a man younger than 35 in good health and CMV-seropositive. The CDR3 here is CASSEAAGDTGELFF. The CDR3 nucleotides are TGTGCCAGCAGTGAAGCGGCAGGGGACACCGGGGAGCTGTTTTTT.